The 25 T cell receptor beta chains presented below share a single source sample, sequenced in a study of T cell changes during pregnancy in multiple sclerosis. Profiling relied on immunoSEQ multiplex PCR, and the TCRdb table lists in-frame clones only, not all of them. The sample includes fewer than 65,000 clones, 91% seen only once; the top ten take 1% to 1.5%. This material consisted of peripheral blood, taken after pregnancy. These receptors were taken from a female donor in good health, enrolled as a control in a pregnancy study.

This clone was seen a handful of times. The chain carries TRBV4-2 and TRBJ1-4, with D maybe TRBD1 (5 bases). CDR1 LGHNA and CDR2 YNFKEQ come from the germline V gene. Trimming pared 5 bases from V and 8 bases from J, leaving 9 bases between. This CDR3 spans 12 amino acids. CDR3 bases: TGTGCCAGCAGCGCCGGGGGAGAAAAACTGTTTTTT. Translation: CASSAGGEKLFF.

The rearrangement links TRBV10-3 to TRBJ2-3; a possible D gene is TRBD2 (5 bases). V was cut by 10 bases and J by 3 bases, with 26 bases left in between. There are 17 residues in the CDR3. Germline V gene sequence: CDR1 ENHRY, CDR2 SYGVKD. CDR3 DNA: TGTGCCACCCGAGCCGGGTTTACCGGACTTCCTACAGATACGCAGTATTTT. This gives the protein CATRAGFTGLPTDTQYF.

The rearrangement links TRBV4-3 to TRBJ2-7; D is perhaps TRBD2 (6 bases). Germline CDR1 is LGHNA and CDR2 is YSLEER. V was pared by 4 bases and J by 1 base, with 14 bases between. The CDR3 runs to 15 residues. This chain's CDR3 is CASSPKRVYSYEQYF. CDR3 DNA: TGCGCCAGCAGCCCCAAGCGGGTCTATTCCTACGAGCAGTACTTC.

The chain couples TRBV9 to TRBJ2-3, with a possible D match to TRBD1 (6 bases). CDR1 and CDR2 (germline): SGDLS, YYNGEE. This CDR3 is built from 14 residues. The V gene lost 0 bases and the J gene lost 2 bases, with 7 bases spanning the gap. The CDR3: CASSVGTATDTQYF. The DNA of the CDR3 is TGTGCCAGCAGCGTAGGGACAGCCACAGATACGCAGTATTTT.

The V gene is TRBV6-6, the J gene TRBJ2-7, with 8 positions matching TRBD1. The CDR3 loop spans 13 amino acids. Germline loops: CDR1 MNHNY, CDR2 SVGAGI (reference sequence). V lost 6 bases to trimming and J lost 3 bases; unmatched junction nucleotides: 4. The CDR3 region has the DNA TGTGCCAGCAGCCAAGACAGGGGCTACGAGCAGTACTTC. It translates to CASSQDRGYEQYF.

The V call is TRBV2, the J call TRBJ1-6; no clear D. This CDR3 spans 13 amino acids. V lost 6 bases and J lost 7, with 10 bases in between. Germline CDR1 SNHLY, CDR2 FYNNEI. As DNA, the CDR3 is TGTGCCAGCAGCCTAGACCCAAATTCACCCCTCCACTTT. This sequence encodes CASSLDPNSPLHF.

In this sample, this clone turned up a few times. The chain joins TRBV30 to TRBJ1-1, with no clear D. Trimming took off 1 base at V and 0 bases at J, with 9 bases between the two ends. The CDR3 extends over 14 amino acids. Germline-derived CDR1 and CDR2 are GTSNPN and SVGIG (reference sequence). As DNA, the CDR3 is TGTGCCTGGAGTGGACTTGTTTTGAACACTGAAGCTTTCTTT. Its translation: CAWSGLVLNTEAFF.

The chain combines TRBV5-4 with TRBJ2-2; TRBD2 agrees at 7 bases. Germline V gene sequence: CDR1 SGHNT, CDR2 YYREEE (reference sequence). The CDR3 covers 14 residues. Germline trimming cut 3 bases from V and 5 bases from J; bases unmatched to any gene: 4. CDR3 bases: TGTGCCAGCAGCTGGGACTATGTGACCGGGGAGCTGTTTTTT. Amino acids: CASSWDYVTGELFF.

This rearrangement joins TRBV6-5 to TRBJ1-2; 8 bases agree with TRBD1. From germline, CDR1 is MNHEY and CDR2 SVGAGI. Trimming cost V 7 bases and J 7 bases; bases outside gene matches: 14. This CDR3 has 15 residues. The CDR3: CASMDSRTGIVGYTF. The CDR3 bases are TGTGCCAGCATGGATTCGAGGACAGGGATCGTTGGCTACACCTTC.

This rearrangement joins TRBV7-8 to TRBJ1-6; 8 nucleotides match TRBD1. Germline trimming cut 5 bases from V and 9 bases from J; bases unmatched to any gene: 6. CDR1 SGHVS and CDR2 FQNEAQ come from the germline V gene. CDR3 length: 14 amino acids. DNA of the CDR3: TGTGCCAGCAGCCCGGACAGGGTTGGTTCACCCCTCCACTTT. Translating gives CASSPDRVGSPLHF.

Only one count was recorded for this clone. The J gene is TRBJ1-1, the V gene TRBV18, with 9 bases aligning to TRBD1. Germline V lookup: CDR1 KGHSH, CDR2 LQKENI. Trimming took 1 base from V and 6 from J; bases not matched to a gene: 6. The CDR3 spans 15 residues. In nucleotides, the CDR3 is TGTGCCAGCTCACCACAGGACAGGGGTAATGCTGAAGCTTTCTTT. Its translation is CASSPQDRGNAEAFF.

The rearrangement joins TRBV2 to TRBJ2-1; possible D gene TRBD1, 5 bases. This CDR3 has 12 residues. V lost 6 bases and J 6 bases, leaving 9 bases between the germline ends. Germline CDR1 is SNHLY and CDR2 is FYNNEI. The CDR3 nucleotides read TGTGCCAGCAGGTGGGGCGGCAATGAGCAGTTCTTC. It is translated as CASRWGGNEQFF.

CDR3: CASSFLRLNTEAFF. CDR3 nucleotides: TGCGCCAGCAGCTTTCTTCGTTTAAACACTGAAGCTTTCTTT. The chain couples TRBV5-1 to TRBJ1-1, with unresolved D. The V gene lost 2 bases and the J gene lost 2 bases, with 10 bases spanning the gap. The germline gives CDR1 SGHRS, CDR2 YFSETQ. The CDR3 loop spans 14 amino acids.

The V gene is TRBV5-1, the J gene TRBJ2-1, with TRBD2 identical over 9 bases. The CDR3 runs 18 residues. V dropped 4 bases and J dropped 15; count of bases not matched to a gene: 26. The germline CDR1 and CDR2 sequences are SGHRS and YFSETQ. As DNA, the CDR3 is TGCGCCAGCAGCAAGGACGGCACCGGGACTAGCTCGGGGGAGGGTCGGTTCTTC. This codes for CASSKDGTGTSSGEGRFF.

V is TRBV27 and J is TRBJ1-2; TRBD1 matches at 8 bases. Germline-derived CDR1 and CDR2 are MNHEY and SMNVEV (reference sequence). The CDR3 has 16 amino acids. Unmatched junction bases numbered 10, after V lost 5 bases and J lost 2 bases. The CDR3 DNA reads TGTGCCAGCAGTCCCGGACAGGGTACGGCCAACTATGGCTACACCTTC. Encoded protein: CASSPGQGTANYGYTF.

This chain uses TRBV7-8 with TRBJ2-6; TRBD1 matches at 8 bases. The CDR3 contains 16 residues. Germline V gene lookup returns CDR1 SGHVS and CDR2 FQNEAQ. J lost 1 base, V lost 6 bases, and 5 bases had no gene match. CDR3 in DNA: TGTGCCAGCAGACCTCGGACAGGGTCTGGGGCCAACGTCCTGACTTTC. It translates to CASRPRTGSGANVLTF.

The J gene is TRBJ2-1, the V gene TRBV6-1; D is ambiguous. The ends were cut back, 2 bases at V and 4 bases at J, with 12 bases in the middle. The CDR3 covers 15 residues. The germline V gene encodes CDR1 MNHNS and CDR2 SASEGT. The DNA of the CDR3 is TGTGCCAGCAGTGAAACGGGTTCCCCTTACAATGAGCAGTTCTTC. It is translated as CASSETGSPYNEQFF.

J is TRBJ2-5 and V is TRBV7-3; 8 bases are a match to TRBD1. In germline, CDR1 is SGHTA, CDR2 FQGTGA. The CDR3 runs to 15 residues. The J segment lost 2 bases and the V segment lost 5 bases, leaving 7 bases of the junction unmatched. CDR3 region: CASSRGQGRQETQYF. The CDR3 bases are TGTGCCAGCAGCCGAGGACAGGGTCGGCAAGAGACCCAGTACTTC.

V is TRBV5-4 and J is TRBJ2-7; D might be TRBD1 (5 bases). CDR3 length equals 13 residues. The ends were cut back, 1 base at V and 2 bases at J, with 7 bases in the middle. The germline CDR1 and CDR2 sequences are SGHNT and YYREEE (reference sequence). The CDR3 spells CASSLWGPYEQYF. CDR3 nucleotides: TGTGCCAGCAGCTTGTGGGGCCCCTACGAGCAGTACTTC.

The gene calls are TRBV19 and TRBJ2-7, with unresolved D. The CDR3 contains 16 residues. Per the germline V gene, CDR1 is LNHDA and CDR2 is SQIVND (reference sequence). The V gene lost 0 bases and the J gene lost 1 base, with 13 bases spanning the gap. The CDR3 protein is CASSIDLVSVSYEQYF. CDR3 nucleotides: TGTGCCAGTAGTATAGATCTAGTATCAGTTTCCTACGAGCAGTACTTC.

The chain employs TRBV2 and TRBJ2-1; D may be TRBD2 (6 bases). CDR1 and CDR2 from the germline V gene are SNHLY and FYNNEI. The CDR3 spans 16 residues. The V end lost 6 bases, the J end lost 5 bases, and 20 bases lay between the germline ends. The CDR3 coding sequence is TGTGCCAGCAGCGCCCATGGGGGGACGTATGACAATGAGCAGTTCTTC. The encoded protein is CASSAHGGTYDNEQFF. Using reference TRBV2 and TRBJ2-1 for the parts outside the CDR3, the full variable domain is EPEVTQTPSHQVTQMGQEVILRCVPISNHLYFYWYRQILGQKVEFLVSFYNNEISEKSEIFDDQFSVERPDGSNFTLKIRSTKLEDSAMYFCASSAHGGTYDNEQFFGPGTRLTVL.

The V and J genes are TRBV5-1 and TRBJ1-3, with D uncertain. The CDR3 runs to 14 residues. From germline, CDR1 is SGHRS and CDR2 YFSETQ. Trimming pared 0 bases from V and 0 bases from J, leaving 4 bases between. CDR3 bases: TGCGCCAGCAGCTTGGACAGCTCTGGAAACACCATATATTTT. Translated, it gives CASSLDSSGNTIYF.

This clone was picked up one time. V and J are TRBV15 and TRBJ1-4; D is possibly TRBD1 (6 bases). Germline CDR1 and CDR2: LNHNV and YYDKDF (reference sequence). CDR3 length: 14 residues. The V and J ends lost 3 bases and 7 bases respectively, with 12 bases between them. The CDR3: CATSSRGTTEKLFF. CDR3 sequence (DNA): TGTGCCACCAGCAGCAGGGGAACAACTGAAAAACTGTTTTTT.

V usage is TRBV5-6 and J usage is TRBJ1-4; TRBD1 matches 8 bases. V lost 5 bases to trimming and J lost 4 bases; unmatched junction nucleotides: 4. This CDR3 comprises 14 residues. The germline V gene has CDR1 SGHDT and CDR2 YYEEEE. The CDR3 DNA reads TGTGCCAGCAGATGGGGACAGGTTAATGAAAAACTGTTTTTT. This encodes CASRWGQVNEKLFF.

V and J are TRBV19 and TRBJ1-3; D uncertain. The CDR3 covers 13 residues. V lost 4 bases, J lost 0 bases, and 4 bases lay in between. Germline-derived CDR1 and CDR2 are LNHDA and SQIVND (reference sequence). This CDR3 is CASSTGSGNTIYF. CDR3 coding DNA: TGTGCCAGTAGTACGGGCTCTGGAAACACCATATATTTT.